A selection of T cell receptor beta chains follows, all from one sample in a study of T-cell reconstitution after alpha-beta-depleted transplantation in children. MiXCR, run by TCRdb on the PCR reads, gives a single entry per CDR3 protein. Among around 130,000 distinct CDR3 sequences listed, about 9.6% were seen once. This specimen was PBMCs, mostly from graft donor cells, taken 180 days after TCRalphabeta/CD19-depleted stem cell transplant. The source is a girl less than two years old who had a stem cell transplant for combined immunodeficiency, so the T cells may come from the graft donor. Both conserved end residues are part of each CDR3. Each record gives: V gene, J gene, clone size, CDR3 protein. Not every row has a clone size; where given, it reads once, few, many or a size class.

TRBV6-1,TRBJ1-1,few,CASRLPFVDTEAFF
TRBV20-1,TRBJ2-1,few,CSARGDLSYNEQFF
TRBV5-5,TRBJ2-7,.,CASSHTSGVAYEQYF
TRBV27,TRBJ1-1,many,CASSSSPTGLNTEAFF
TRBV7-2,TRBJ1-2,.,CASSLRGGANYGYTF
TRBV7-9,TRBJ1-1,few,CASSYPRGRNTEAFF
TRBV12-3/TRBV12-4,TRBJ2-4,once,CASSLSAEDMQYF
TRBV7-2,TRBJ1-4,many,CASRRDRGRGEKLFF
TRBV27,TRBJ1-5,many,CASSLGGRGNQPQHF
TRBV7-2,TRBJ1-3,few,CASSRDSTGSGNTIYF
TRBV7-2,TRBJ2-1,few,CASSSGQGPNEQFF
TRBV29-1,TRBJ2-7,many,CSVGRRLAPPGEQYF
TRBV20-1,TRBJ2-2,.,CSHEDGNTGELFF
TRBV4-3,TRBJ2-7,many,CASSQGTQTGPYEQYF
TRBV9,TRBJ2-1,few,CASSVSGINEQFF
TRBV6-1,TRBJ2-5,few,CASRRGQLAETQYF
TRBV20-1,TRBJ2-1,few,CSATPGTGGHNEQFF
TRBV7-6,TRBJ1-1,.,CASSPSFATGMNTEAFF
TRBV27,TRBJ2-5,few,CASSFRGPGTQYF
TRBV7-2,TRBJ2-7,.,CASSLRGAPTYEQYF
TRBV12-3/TRBV12-4,TRBJ2-3,.,CASSFASPDRQYF
TRBV10-3,TRBJ2-7,.,CAVFYEQYF
TRBV7-6,TRBJ2-7,few,CASSLAVGANTYEQYF
TRBV13,TRBJ1-4,.,CASSLMSVSGEKLFF
TRBV12-3/TRBV12-4,TRBJ2-1,.,CASSPTGGNYNEQFF
TRBV11-2,TRBJ2-1,few,CASSFTIAAPDEQFF